This TCR beta chain was observed in a study of tumor and adjacent non-tumor tissue in lung cancer. Study at large: Patients comprised some eleven adenocarcinoma, a couple of squamous cell carcinoma and 1 small cell lung cancer.

This clonotype was observed at least ten times. Its antigen is undetermined. V dropped 3 bases and J dropped 3; count of bases not matched to a gene: 6. Germline V gene data show CDR1 as SGHKS and CDR2 as YYEKEE (reference sequence). The CDR3 is 15 residues long. No cell sorting was done before RNA was extracted from the tissue. Donors were chemotherapy-naive, newly diagnosed lung cancer surgical patients in China, August–late 2014. Three rounds of nested PCR, following a modified ARM-PCR protocol, produced the TCRbeta library. TCRdb recomputed calls from the multiplex PCR reads with MiXCR, one row per CDR3 protein. The sample has some 100,000 distinct CDR3 sequences, approximately 71% seen once; the top ten hold approximately 35%. Study-wide findings and caveats: TCR diversity was significantly greater in tumor than normal lung tissue. Tumor repertoires had a smaller top 100 clone share than normal lung.

The J gene is TRBJ2-3, the V gene TRBV5-5; TRBD2 agrees at 8 bases. Specimen: lung tumor tissue. This clonotype was obtained from an older woman with non-small cell lung cancer. CDR3 loop: CASSWGPGGTDTQYF. In nucleotides, the CDR3 is TGTGCCAGCAGCTGGGGGCCGGGGGGGACAGATACGCAGTATTTT.